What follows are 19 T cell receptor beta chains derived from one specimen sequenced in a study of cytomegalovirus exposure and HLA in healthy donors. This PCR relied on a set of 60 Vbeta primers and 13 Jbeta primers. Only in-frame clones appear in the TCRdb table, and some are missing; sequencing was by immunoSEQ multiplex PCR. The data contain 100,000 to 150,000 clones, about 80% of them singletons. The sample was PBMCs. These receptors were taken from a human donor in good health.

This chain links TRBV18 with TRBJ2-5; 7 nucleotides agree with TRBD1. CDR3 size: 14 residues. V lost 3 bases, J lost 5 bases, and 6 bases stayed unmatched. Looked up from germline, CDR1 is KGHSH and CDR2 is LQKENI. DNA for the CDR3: TGTGCCAGCTCACCGACAGGGAATCGTGAGACCCAGTACTTC. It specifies CASSPTGNRETQYF.

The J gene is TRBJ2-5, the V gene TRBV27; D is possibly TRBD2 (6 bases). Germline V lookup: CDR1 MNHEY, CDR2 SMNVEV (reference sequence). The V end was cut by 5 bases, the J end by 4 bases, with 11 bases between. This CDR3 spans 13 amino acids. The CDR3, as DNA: TGTGCCAGCAGTAGACTAGAGGGAGAGACCCAGTACTTC. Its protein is CASSRLEGETQYF.

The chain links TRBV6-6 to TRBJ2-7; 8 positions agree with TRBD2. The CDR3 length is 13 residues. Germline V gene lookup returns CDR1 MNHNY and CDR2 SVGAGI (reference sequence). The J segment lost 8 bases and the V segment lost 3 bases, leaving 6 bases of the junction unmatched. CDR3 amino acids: CASSYTGGPQQYF. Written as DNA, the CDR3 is TGTGCCAGCAGTTATACGGGGGGGCCTCAGCAGTACTTC.

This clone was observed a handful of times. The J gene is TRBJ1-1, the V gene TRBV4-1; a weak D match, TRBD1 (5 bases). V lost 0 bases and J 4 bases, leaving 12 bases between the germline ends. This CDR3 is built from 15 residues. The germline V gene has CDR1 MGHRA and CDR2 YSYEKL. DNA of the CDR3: TGCGCCAGCAGCCAAGATTGGGGCCTGGGCACTGAAGCTTTCTTT. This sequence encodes CASSQDWGLGTEAFF.

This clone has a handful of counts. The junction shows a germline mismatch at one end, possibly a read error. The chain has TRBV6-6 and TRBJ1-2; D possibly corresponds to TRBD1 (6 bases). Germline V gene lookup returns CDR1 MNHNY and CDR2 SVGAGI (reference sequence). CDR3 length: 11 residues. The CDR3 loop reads CASSYEDSPSF. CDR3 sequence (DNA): TGTGCCAGCAGTTATGAGGACAGTCCCTCCTTC.

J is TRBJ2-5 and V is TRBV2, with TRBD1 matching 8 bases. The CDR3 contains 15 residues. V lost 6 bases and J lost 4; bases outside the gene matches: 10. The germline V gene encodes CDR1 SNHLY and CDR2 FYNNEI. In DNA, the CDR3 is TGTGCCAGCAGGTATCAGGGGGCGAGAGGAGAGACCCAGTACTTC. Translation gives CASRYQGARGETQYF.

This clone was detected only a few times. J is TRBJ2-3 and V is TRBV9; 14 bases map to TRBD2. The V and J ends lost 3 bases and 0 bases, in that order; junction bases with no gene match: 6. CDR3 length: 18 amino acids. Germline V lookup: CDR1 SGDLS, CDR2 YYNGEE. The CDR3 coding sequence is TGTGCCAGCAGCGGCGGACTAGCGGGGGGCACTAGCACAGATACGCAGTATTTT. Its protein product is CASSGGLAGGTSTDTQYF.

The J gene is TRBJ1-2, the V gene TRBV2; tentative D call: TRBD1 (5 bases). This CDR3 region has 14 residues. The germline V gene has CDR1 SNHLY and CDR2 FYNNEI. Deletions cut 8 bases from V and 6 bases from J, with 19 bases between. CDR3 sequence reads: CASLTSGGSNGYTF. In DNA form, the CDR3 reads TGTGCCAGCCTAACTTCCGGGGGGTCGAATGGCTACACCTTC.

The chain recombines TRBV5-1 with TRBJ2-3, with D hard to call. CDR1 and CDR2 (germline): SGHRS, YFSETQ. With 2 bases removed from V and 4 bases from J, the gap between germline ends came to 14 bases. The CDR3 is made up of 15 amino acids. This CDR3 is CASSLMGGQADTQYF. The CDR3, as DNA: TGCGCCAGCAGCTTAATGGGTGGGCAGGCAGATACGCAGTATTTT. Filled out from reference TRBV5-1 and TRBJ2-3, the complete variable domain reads KAGVTQTPRYLIKTRGQQVTLSCSPISGHRSVSWYQQTPGQGLQFLFEYFSETQRNKGNFPGRFSGRQFSNSRSEMNVSTLELGDSALYLCASSLMGGQADTQYFGPGTRLTVL.

Here the CDR3 reads CATSGTGYYGYTF. The DNA of the CDR3 is TGTGCCACCAGCGGAACAGGATACTATGGCTACACCTTC. This chain uses TRBV15 with TRBJ1-2, with D possibly TRBD1 on 5 matching bases. The CDR3 runs to 13 residues. Trimming removed 5 bases at V and 3 bases at J, with 10 bases between. The V gene's germline CDR1 is LNHNV and CDR2 YYDKDF (reference sequence).

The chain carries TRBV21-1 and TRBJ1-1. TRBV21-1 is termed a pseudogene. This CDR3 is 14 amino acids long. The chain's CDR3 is CASSNRKGDTEAFF. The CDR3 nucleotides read TGTGCCAGCAGCAATCGTAAGGGAGACACTGAAGCTTTCTTT.

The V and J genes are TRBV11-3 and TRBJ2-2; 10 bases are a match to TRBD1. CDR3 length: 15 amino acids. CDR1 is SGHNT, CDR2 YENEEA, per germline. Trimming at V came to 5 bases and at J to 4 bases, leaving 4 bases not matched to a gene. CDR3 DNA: TGTGCCAGCAGCAGGGGACAGGGGTTCACCGGGGAGCTGTTTTTT. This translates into CASSRGQGFTGELFF.

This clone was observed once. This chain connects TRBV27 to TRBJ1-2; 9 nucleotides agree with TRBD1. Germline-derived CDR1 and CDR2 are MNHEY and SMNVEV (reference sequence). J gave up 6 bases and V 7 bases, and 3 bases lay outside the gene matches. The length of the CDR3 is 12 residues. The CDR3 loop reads CASTTGGNGYTF. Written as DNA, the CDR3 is TGTGCCAGCACTACAGGGGGCAATGGCTACACCTTC.

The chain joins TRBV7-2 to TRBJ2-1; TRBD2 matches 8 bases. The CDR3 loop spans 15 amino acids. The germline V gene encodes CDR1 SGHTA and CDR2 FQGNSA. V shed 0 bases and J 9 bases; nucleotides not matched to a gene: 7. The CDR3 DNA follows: TGTGCCAGCAGCTTAGCGTACGGGGGGGCCGGTGAGCAGTTCTTC. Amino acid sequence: CASSLAYGGAGEQFF. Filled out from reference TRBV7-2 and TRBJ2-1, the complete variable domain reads GAGVSQSPSNKVTEKGKDVELRCDPISGHTALYWYRQSLGQGLEFLIYFQGNSAPDKSGLPSDRFSAERTGGSVSTLTIQRTQQEDSAVYLCASSLAYGGAGEQFFGPGTRLTVL.

CDR3 nucleotides: TGTGCCAGCAGCCCTAGCGGGACCCAAGAGACCCAGTACTTC. Encoded protein: CASSPSGTQETQYF. V is TRBV7-2 and J is TRBJ2-5; 9 nucleotides align to TRBD2. This CDR3 is built from 14 residues. Unmatched junction bases numbered 2, after V lost 5 bases and J lost 1 base. From germline, CDR1 is SGHTA and CDR2 FQGNSA.

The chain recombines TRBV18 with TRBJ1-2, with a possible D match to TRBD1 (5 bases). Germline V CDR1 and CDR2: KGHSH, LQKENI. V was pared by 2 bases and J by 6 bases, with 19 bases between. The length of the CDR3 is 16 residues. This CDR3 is CASSPDRELGGHGYTF. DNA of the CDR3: TGTGCCAGCTCACCAGATCGGGAACTCGGGGGTCATGGCTACACCTTC.

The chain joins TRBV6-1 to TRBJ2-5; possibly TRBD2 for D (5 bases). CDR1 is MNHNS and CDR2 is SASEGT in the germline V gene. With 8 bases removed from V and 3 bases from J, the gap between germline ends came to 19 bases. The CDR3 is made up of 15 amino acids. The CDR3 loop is CASFSNREGEETQYF. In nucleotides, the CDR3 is TGTGCCAGCTTCAGCAATCGAGAGGGAGAAGAGACCCAGTACTTC.

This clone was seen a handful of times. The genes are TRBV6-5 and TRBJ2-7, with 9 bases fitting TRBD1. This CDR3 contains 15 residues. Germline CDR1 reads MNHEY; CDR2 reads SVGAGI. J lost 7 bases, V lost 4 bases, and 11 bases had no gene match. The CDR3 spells CASSSFSGTGHEQYF. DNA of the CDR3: TGTGCCAGCAGTTCCTTCTCCGGGACAGGGCATGAGCAGTACTTC.

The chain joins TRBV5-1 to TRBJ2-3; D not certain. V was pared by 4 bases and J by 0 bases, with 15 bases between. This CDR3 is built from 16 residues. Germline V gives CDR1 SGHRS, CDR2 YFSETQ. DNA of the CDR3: TGCGCCAGCAGCCCTCCAGCCAGGTCTAGCACAGATACGCAGTATTTT. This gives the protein CASSPPARSSTDTQYF.